The 20 T cell receptor beta chains listed next were all sequenced from one sample in a study of long-term antiretroviral therapy in people with HIV. Sequencing used immunoSEQ v3.0 at survey level. Sequenced by immunoSEQ multiplex PCR; TCRdb stores in-frame clones only, minus some. The sample records tens of thousands of clones, approximately 90% being singletons. Here the sequenced sample was unsorted PBMCs, taken 1.1 years after starting antiretroviral therapy. The receptors come from a man between 18 and 35 years old with HIV.

The V gene is TRBV15, the J gene TRBJ1-1, with 7 bases aligning to TRBD1. J was trimmed by 5 bases and V by 1 base; bases with no gene match: 4. The germline CDR1 and CDR2 sequences are LNHNV and YYDKDF (reference sequence). This CDR3 has 14 residues. DNA of the CDR3: TGTGCCACCAGCAGAGCAGGGGGTTGGACTGAAGCTTTCTTT. Translation: CATSRAGGWTEAFF.

A remark on this clone: One end of the junction fails to match germline, which may point to a read error. The CDR3 loop reads CASSTNQGYEQFF. The CDR3 region has the DNA TGTGCTAGCAGCACAAACCAGGGCTATGAGCAGTTCTTC. The genes are TRBV7-7 and TRBJ2-1; a possible D gene is TRBD1 (5 bases). The CDR3 spans 13 residues. Germline values: CDR1 SSHAT, CDR2 FNYEAQ (reference sequence).

This chain uses TRBV5-1 with TRBJ1-3; D remains unclear. Trimming shortened V by 0 bases and J by 2 bases, and 12 bases separated the two germline ends. The CDR3 length is 16 residues. Germline V gene lookup returns CDR1 SGHRS and CDR2 YFSETQ. Here the CDR3 DNA reads TGCGCCAGCAGCTTGGACAGATTCTTCCCTGGAAACACCATATATTTT. Translation gives CASSLDRFFPGNTIYF.

This clone was seen only a few times. The chain has TRBV4-1 and TRBJ1-5; no reliable D call. Trimming stripped 9 bases from V and 7 bases from J, with 19 bases between. The CDR3 covers 14 residues. Germline CDR1 MGHRA, CDR2 YSYEKL. CDR3 amino acids: CARTLGREGQPQHF. In DNA, the CDR3 is TGCGCCAGGACCTTAGGGAGGGAGGGACAGCCCCAGCATTTT.

This clone appeared a single time. The chain employs TRBV4-3 and TRBJ2-7; D might be TRBD1 (6 bases). The CDR3 consists of 14 residues. Germline CDR1 reads LGHNA; CDR2 reads YSLEER. V dropped 1 base and J dropped 3 bases, with 10 bases sitting between them. The CDR3 is CASSQGTVSYEQYF. CDR3 nucleotides: TGCGCCAGCAGCCAAGGGACAGTTAGCTACGAGCAGTACTTC.

The V call is TRBV4-1, the J call TRBJ2-1, with 10 bases aligning to TRBD2. The trim removed 2 bases at V and 4 bases at J, leaving 2 bases unmatched. Germline values: CDR1 MGHRA, CDR2 YSYEKL. The CDR3 has 15 amino acids. CDR3 DNA sequence: TGCGCCAGCAGCCAACTAGCGGGGGCTTACAATGAGCAGTTCTTC. This encodes CASSQLAGAYNEQFF.

V usage is TRBV5-4 and J usage is TRBJ1-6, with 11 bases identical to TRBD1. CDR3 length: 14 residues. V shed 2 bases and J 9 bases; nucleotides not matched to a gene: 1. CDR1 is SGHNT, CDR2 YYREEE, per germline (reference sequence). The CDR3 coding sequence is TGTGCCAGCAGCTTCGGGACAGGGGGTTCACCCCTCCACTTT. Protein sequence: CASSFGTGGSPLHF.

The CDR3 DNA sequence: TGCAGTGCTAGAGAGGTGGATACGCAGTATTTT. Amino acid sequence: CSAREVDTQYF. The rearrangement joins TRBV20-1 to TRBJ2-3; no reliable D call. The ends were cut back, 0 bases at V and 6 bases at J, with 4 bases in the middle. There are 11 residues in the CDR3. The germline V gene encodes CDR1 DFQATT and CDR2 SNEGSKA (reference sequence).

The chain carries TRBV5-6 and TRBJ2-7, with unresolved D. Germline CDR1 reads SGHDT; CDR2 reads YYEEEE. The CDR3 runs 12 residues. Trimming pared 0 bases from V and 4 bases from J, leaving 5 bases between. This CDR3 is CASSLASYEQYF. In nucleotides, the CDR3 is TGTGCCAGCAGCTTGGCTAGTTACGAGCAGTACTTC.

J is TRBJ1-6 and V is TRBV5-6; no firm D call. Germline V lookup: CDR1 SGHDT, CDR2 YYEEEE. The CDR3 is 16 residues long. Trimming cost V 4 bases and J 0 bases, with 11 bases left between them. The CDR3 DNA reads TGTGCCAGCAGCCCGTTTAGAAGCTCCTATAATTCACCCCTCCACTTT. Translated: CASSPFRSSYNSPLHF. Looking up the rest from reference TRBV5-6 and TRBJ1-6 gives the full variable domain: DAGVTQSPTHLIKTRGQQVTLRCSPKSGHDTVSWYQQALGQGPQFIFQYYEEEERQRGNFPDRFSGHQFPNYSSELNVNALLLGDSALYLCASSPFRSSYNSPLHFGNGTRLTVT.

The rearrangement links TRBV4-1 to TRBJ1-1, with D perhaps matching TRBD1 (5 bases). Trimming removed 4 bases from V and 4 bases from J, with 10 bases in between. In germline, CDR1 is MGHRA, CDR2 YSYEKL. The CDR3 has 13 amino acids. This CDR3 is CASSPPGGTEAFF. The CDR3, as DNA: TGCGCCAGCAGCCCGCCGGGGGGCACTGAAGCTTTCTTT.

The chain uses TRBV14 and TRBJ2-3, with D possibly being TRBD1 or TRBD2 (5 bases each). The V gene lost 0 bases and the J gene lost 6 bases, with 19 bases spanning the gap. The CDR3 totals 17 residues. In germline, CDR1 is SGHDN, CDR2 FVKESK. The CDR3 sequence is CASSQELGTGILDTQYF. CDR3 sequence (DNA): TGTGCCAGCAGCCAAGAGCTGGGGACCGGGATCCTGGATACGCAGTATTTT.

The V and J genes are TRBV20-1 and TRBJ2-1, with D unresolved. There are 10 residues in the CDR3. The V gene's germline CDR1 is DFQATT and CDR2 SNEGSKA (reference sequence). The ends were cut back, 5 bases at V and 7 bases at J, with 6 bases in the middle. CDR3 loop: CSALANEQFF. DNA of the CDR3: TGCAGTGCTCTGGCGAATGAGCAGTTCTTC.

This chain links TRBV19 with TRBJ2-7; D is unclear. V was cut by 3 bases and J by 0 bases, with 6 bases left in between. The germline V gene encodes CDR1 LNHDA and CDR2 SQIVND (reference sequence). The CDR3 runs 13 residues. As DNA, the CDR3 is TGTGCCAGTAGTATTGGCAGCTCCTACGAGCAGTACTTC. This gives the protein CASSIGSSYEQYF.

V usage is TRBV28 and J usage is TRBJ1-2, with a weak D call TRBD1 (5 bases). The CDR3 totals 12 residues. V lost 6 bases and J 4 bases, leaving 9 bases between the germline ends. Germline V gene data show CDR1 as MDHEN and CDR2 as SYDVKM. Here the CDR3 reads CASSRRGYGYTF. The CDR3 region has the DNA TGTGCCAGCAGCCGAAGGGGCTATGGCTACACCTTC.

The chain recombines TRBV10-1 with TRBJ2-5; the D is unclear. The CDR3 is 13 amino acids. V was clipped by 2 bases and J by 5 bases, with 9 bases between them. The germline gives CDR1 WNHNN, CDR2 SYGVQD (reference sequence). The CDR3 here is CASSEVGRETQYF. In DNA, the CDR3 is TGCGCCAGCAGTGAGGTGGGCAGGGAGACCCAGTACTTC.

The chain joins TRBV9 to TRBJ2-2; perhaps TRBD2 as D (5 bases). CDR1 is SGDLS, CDR2 YYNGEE, per germline. The CDR3 is 15 residues long. Trimming shortened V by 2 bases and J by 7 bases, and 15 bases separated the two germline ends. The CDR3 here is CASSVSTSMGGELFF. CDR3 DNA: TGTGCCAGCAGCGTCTCTACTAGTATGGGCGGGGAGCTGTTTTTT.

This chain uses TRBV30 with TRBJ1-4; the D is unclear. V was shortened by 0 bases and J by 8 bases, with 10 bases between the two germline ends. The germline V gene has CDR1 GTSNPN and CDR2 SVGIG (reference sequence). The CDR3 is 13 amino acids. CDR3 region: CAWSVVGREKLFF. CDR3 nucleotide sequence: TGTGCCTGGAGTGTGGTGGGTAGAGAAAAACTGTTTTTT.

J is TRBJ1-6 and V is TRBV5-4, with 11 bases aligning to TRBD1. The CDR3 spans 14 residues. Germline-derived CDR1 and CDR2 are SGHNT and YYREEE (reference sequence). Trimming removed 4 bases from V and 9 bases from J; junction bases left unmatched: 3. The CDR3 region is CASSRTGGLSPLHF. CDR3 in DNA: TGTGCCAGCAGCCGGACAGGGGGCCTTTCACCCCTCCACTTT.

The chain's CDR3 is CASSPPGLLNTGELFF. CDR3 coding DNA: TGTGCCAGCTCACCACCTGGACTTTTGAACACCGGGGAGCTGTTTTTT. The chain has TRBV18 and TRBJ2-2; possible D gene TRBD2, 5 bases. Trimming left V 0 bases short and J 1 base short, with 9 bases between. Germline assignment: CDR1 KGHSH and CDR2 LQKENI. The CDR3 is 16 residues long. Full variable domain (remainder filled in from reference TRBV18 and TRBJ2-2): NAGVMQNPRHLVRRRGQEARLRCSPMKGHSHVYWYRQLPEEGLKFMVYLQKENIIDESGMPKERFSAEFPKEGPSILRIQQVVRGDSAAYFCASSPPGLLNTGELFFGEGSRLTVL.